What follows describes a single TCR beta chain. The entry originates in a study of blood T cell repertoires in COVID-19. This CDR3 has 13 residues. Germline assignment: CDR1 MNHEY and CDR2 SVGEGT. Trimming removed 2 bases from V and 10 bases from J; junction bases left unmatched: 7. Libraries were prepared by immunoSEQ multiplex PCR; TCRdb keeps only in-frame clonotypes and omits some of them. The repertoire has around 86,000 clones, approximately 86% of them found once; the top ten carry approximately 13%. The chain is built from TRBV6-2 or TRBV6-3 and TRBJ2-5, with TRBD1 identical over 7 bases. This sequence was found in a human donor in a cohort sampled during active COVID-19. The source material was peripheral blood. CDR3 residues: CASSYGTVGDQYF. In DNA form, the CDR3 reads TGTGCCAGCAGTTACGGGACAGTGGGAGACCAGTACTTC.